This record looks at one TCR beta chain sequence and its context. CDR1 is SGHRS, CDR2 YFSETQ, per germline. Trimming shortened V by 0 bases and J by 4 bases, and 4 bases separated the two germline ends. The CDR3 has 12 residues. Sorted-subset replicate PCR reactions contained roughly 200 ng DNA, corresponding to about 30,000 T cell genomes. Produced via immunoSEQ multiplex PCR; TCRdb's table is partial and in-frame only. The table lists 1,100,000 or so clones, about 84% of them singletons. This sample was taken from a study of shared clonotypes between healthy human individuals. The sample was memory CD4+ T cells from PBMCs. This sample's subset: CD45RA-negative fraction. This rearrangement joins TRBV5-1 to TRBJ1-2; no clear D gene. The TCR originated in a man aged 18 to 29 in good health. Some clones in this sample may be carry-over from other donors' samples. CDR3 residues: CASSLGVYGYTF. The CDR3 DNA follows: TGCGCCAGCAGCTTGGGAGTCTATGGCTACACCTTC.